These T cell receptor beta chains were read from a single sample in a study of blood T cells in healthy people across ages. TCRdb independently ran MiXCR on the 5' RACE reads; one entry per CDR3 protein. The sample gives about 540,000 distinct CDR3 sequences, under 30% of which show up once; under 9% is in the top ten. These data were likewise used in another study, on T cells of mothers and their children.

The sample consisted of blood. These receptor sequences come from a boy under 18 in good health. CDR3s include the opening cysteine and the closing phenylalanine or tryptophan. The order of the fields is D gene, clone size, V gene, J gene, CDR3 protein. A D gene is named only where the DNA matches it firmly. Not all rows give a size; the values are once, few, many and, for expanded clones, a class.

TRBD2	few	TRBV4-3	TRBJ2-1	CASSQADSGRINEQFF
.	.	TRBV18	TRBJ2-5	CASSGGTKETQYF
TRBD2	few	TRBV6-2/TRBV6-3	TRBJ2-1	CASSYGLSGVDNEQFF
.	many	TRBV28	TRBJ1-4	CASSFIPLIFTNEKLFF
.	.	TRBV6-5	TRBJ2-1	CASSYGEGYEQFF
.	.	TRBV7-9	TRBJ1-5	CASSHTDQPQHF
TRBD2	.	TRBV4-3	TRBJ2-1	CASSQDRGRASEQFF
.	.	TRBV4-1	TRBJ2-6	CASSQEKALGPGANVLTF
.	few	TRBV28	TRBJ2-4	CASSLRGNLAKNIQYF
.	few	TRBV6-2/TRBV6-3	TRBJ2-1	CASSYDSYAKLSSYNEQFF